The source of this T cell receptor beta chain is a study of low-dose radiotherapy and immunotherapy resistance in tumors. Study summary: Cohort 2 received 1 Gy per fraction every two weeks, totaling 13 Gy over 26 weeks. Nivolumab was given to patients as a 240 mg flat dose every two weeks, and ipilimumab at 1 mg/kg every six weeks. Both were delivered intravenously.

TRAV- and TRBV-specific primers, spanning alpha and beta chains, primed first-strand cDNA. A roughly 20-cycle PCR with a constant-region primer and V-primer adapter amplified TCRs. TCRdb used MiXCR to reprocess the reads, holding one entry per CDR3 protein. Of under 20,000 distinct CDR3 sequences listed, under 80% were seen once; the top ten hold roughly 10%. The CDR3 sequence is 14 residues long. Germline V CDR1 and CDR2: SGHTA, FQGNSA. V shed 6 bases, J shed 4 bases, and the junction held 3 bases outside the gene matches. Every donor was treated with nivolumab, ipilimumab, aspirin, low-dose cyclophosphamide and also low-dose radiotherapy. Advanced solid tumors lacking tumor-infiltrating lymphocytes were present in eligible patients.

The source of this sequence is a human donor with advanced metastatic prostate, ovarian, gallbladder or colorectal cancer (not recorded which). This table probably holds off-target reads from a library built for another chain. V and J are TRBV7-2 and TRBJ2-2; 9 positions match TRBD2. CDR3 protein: CASSISGSTGELFF. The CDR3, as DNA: TGTGCCAGCAGTATTAGCGGGAGCACCGGGGAGCTGTTTTTT.